The 21 T cell receptor beta chains below were found in one sample sequenced in a study of response to subunit inactivated influenza vaccine. One entry per CDR3 protein results from TCRdb running MiXCR on the RT-PCR reads. The table includes about 700,000 distinct CDR3 sequences, 15% to 19% detected once. Specimen: PBMCs from blood, collected 11 to 12 days after vaccination. The origin of the receptors is a man aged 50-60 years who received an inactivated influenza vaccine.

The genes are TRBV6-1 and TRBJ1-4; no clear D gene. This CDR3 is 16 amino acids long. The germline gives CDR1 MNHNS, CDR2 SASEGT. Trimming removed 6 bases at V and 0 bases at J, with 14 bases between. CDR3 bases: TGTGCCAGCAGCCCGTCCTACTTTGCAACTAATGAAAAACTGTTTTTT. It codes for CASSPSYFATNEKLFF.

J is TRBJ2-1 and V is TRBV20-1; perhaps TRBD1 as D (5 bases). Germline values: CDR1 DFQATT, CDR2 SNEGSKA (reference sequence). Deletions cut 3 bases from V and 8 bases from J, with 20 bases between. CDR3 length: 15 residues. The DNA of the CDR3 is TGCAGTGCTAGTGCGGACACCCCTTACAAATATGAGCAGTTCTTC. It codes for CSASADTPYKYEQFF.

This clonotype was detected only a few times. The genes are TRBV15 and TRBJ2-5; 7 bases match TRBD1. V shed 4 bases, J shed 3 bases, and the junction held 5 bases outside the gene matches. This CDR3 contains 14 residues. Germline CDR1 is LNHNV and CDR2 is YYDKDF (reference sequence). The CDR3 here is CATSNPDREETQYF. DNA for the CDR3: TGTGCCACCAGCAACCCTGACAGGGAAGAGACCCAGTACTTC. Using reference TRBV15 and TRBJ2-5 for the parts outside the CDR3, the full variable domain is DAMVIQNPRYQVTQFGKPVTLSCSQTLNHNVMYWYQQKSSQAPKLLFHYYDKDFNNEADTPDNFQSRRPNTSFCFLDIRSPGLGDTAMYLCATSNPDREETQYFGPGTRLLVL.

The chain combines TRBV19 with TRBJ2-3, with D unresolved. The CDR3 is made up of 16 amino acids. Germline V gene sequence: CDR1 LNHDA, CDR2 SQIVND (reference sequence). V lost 3 bases to trimming and J lost 0 bases, with 13 bases between them. CDR3 in amino acids: CASSIRVNPSTDTQYF. The CDR3 DNA reads as TGTGCCAGTAGTATCCGAGTTAATCCTAGCACAGATACGCAGTATTTT.

V and J are TRBV6-5 and TRBJ1-5; D ambiguous. The CDR3 totals 14 residues. Germline values: CDR1 MNHEY, CDR2 SVGAGI. Trimming left V 0 bases short and J 9 bases short, with 12 bases between. CDR3 protein: CASSYSSARSPQHF. The CDR3 DNA is TGTGCCAGCAGTTACTCAAGTGCCCGATCGCCCCAGCATTTT.

This clonotype was detected only a few times. The chain combines TRBV6-2 or TRBV6-3 with TRBJ2-7; D gene unclear. The V end lost 6 bases, the J end lost 3 bases, and 12 bases lay between the germline ends. From germline, CDR1 is MNHEY and CDR2 SVGEGT. The CDR3 runs 13 residues. CDR3 nucleotides: TGTGCCAGCAGCTACGGATTCTTCTACGAGCAGTACTTC. Its translation: CASSYGFFYEQYF.

This clonotype has a count of ten or more. The chain has TRBV12-3 or TRBV12-4 and TRBJ1-1; a weak D match, TRBD1 (6 bases). Trimming stripped 5 bases from V and 1 base from J, with 11 bases between. There are 14 residues in the CDR3. CDR3 bases: TGTGCCAGCAGTGTAGGACAGAGGAACACTGAAGCTTTCTTT. This translates into CASSVGQRNTEAFF.

The chain carries TRBV5-1 and TRBJ1-4, with D unclear. Germline CDR1 is SGHRS and CDR2 is YFSETQ. Trimming left V 0 bases short and J 6 bases short, with 3 bases between. The CDR3 length is 12 residues. In DNA form, the CDR3 reads TGCGCCAGCAGCTTGGAAGATGAAAAACTGTTTTTT. This codes for CASSLEDEKLFF.

The sample holds many counts of this clonotype. V usage is TRBV5-1 and J usage is TRBJ2-7; D gene uncertain. Germline V CDR1 and CDR2: SGHRS, YFSETQ. V was shortened by 4 bases and J by 3 bases, with 14 bases between the two germline ends. CDR3 length: 14 residues. CDR3 DNA: TGCGCCAGCAGCCAAGGGCCCACCGGCTACGAGCAGTACTTC. Its translation is CASSQGPTGYEQYF.

V gene TRBV29-1 combines with J gene TRBJ2-1; possible D gene TRBD2, 5 bases. The V and J ends lost 3 bases and 3 bases respectively, with 15 bases between them. The CDR3 is 15 residues long. Germline lookup yields CDR1 SQVTM and CDR2 ANQGSEA. CDR3 in DNA: TGCAGCGTTGATGGGGAGTCTCCGGGCTACAATGAGCAGTTCTTC. Its translation: CSVDGESPGYNEQFF.

This clonotype showed up many times. The chain carries TRBV30 and TRBJ2-7, with a tentative D call TRBD1 (6 bases). Trimming took off 1 base at V and 10 bases at J, with 14 bases between the two ends. The CDR3 has 12 amino acids. CDR1 GTSNPN and CDR2 SVGIG come from the germline V gene (reference sequence). CDR3 in amino acids: CAWSGEQGVQYF. The DNA of the CDR3 is TGTGCCTGGAGTGGAGAACAGGGAGTCCAGTACTTC.

J is TRBJ2-1 and V is TRBV7-3; D perhaps matches TRBD2 (5 bases). CDR1 and CDR2 from the germline V gene are SGHTA and FQGTGA. V dropped 4 bases and J dropped 4 bases, with 17 bases sitting between them. The CDR3 is made up of 16 amino acids. In DNA form, the CDR3 reads TGTGCCAGCAGCTCTTTAGGAGCAGGCGGGTACAATGAGCAGTTCTTC. It specifies CASSSLGAGGYNEQFF.

The rearrangement joins TRBV20-1 to TRBJ2-7, with D uncertain. The CDR3 sequence is 13 residues long. Germline assignment: CDR1 DFQATT and CDR2 SNEGSKA (reference sequence). V lost 1 base to trimming and J lost 0 bases, with 7 bases between them. CDR3 amino acids: CSARGQVSYEQYF. DNA of the CDR3: TGCAGTGCTAGAGGTCAGGTCTCCTACGAGCAGTACTTC.

V is TRBV28 and J is TRBJ2-1; the match to TRBD2 covers 7 bases. This CDR3 is 14 amino acids long. Germline values: CDR1 MDHEN, CDR2 SYDVKM. J gave up 2 bases and V 7 bases, and 5 bases lay outside the gene matches. The CDR3 DNA is TGTGCCAGCACCCCGGGGGGTACCTACAATGAGCAGTTCTTC. Translating it yields CASTPGGTYNEQFF. The variable domain in full, with the rest retrieved from reference TRBV28 and TRBJ2-1, is DVKVTQSSRYLVKRTGEKVFLECVQDMDHENMFWYRQDPGLGLRLIYFSYDVKMKEKGDIPEGYSVSREKKERFSLILESASTNQTSMYLCASTPGGTYNEQFFGPGTRLTVL.

In this sample, this clonotype turned up many times. The rearrangement links TRBV3-1 to TRBJ2-5; perhaps D is TRBD1 or TRBD2 (6 bases each). Per the germline V gene, CDR1 is LGHDT and CDR2 is YNNKEL (reference sequence). The CDR3 has 15 residues. Trimming took off 2 bases at V and 4 bases at J, with 14 bases between the two ends. CDR3 amino acids: CASSQPKQGGETQYF. The CDR3 DNA is TGTGCCAGCAGCCAACCGAAACAGGGAGGAGAGACCCAGTACTTC.

This clonotype was seen more than once but under ten times. The genes are TRBV29-1 and TRBJ2-7; D might be TRBD2 (6 bases). V lost 3 bases and J 2 bases, leaving 8 bases between the germline ends. Germline assignment: CDR1 SQVTM and CDR2 ANQGSEA. The CDR3 is 12 amino acids. DNA of the CDR3: TGCAGCGTTGAGGAGGGCACCTACGAGCAGTACTTC. This encodes CSVEEGTYEQYF.

This clonotype came up a few times. The rearrangement joins TRBV5-1 to TRBJ2-1; possible D gene TRBD2, 5 bases. CDR1 is SGHRS, CDR2 YFSETQ, per germline. V was cut by 4 bases and J by 8 bases, with 7 bases left in between. The length of the CDR3 is 11 residues. In DNA, the CDR3 is TGCGCCAGCAGCGAGCGGCATGAGCAGTTCTTC. Its protein is CASSERHEQFF.

The CDR3 DNA is TGTGCCAGCAGGGCACTAGCGGGGGGGTTCAATGAGCAGTTCTTC. This encodes CASRALAGGFNEQFF. V is TRBV12-3 or TRBV12-4 and J is TRBJ2-1; 13 bases fit TRBD2. The CDR3 consists of 15 residues. Unmatched junction bases numbered 5, after V lost 6 bases and J lost 6 bases.

This chain links TRBV20-1 with TRBJ2-7; 12 positions match TRBD2. The CDR3 is 15 amino acids. V trimming: 4 bases; J trimming: 3 bases; junction bases outside the gene matches: 7. Germline V gene lookup returns CDR1 DFQATT and CDR2 SNEGSKA (reference sequence). The CDR3 protein is CSATDLAGGIYEQYF. The CDR3 DNA is TGCAGTGCTACCGATCTAGCGGGAGGGATCTACGAGCAGTACTTC.

The J gene is TRBJ2-1, the V gene TRBV4-2, with D uncertain. This CDR3 spans 15 amino acids. The germline V and J ends were trimmed by 1 base and 7 bases, with 14 bases remaining between them. Germline values: CDR1 LGHNA, CDR2 YNFKEQ. CDR3 DNA: TGTGCCAGCAGCCAAGGCTTCATGGGTGGAAATGAGCAGTTCTTC. It specifies CASSQGFMGGNEQFF.

This clonotype showed up many times. This chain connects TRBV20-1 to TRBJ2-2; D might be TRBD1 (6 bases). CDR1 is DFQATT, CDR2 SNEGSKA, per germline (reference sequence). CDR3 length: 13 amino acids. Trimming removed 6 bases at V and 2 bases at J, with 10 bases between. Here the CDR3 reads CSATGQNTGELFF. As DNA, the CDR3 is TGCAGTGCAACGGGACAAAACACCGGGGAGCTGTTTTTT.